This T cell receptor (beta chain) is drawn from a study of monozygotic twins with cystic fibrosis. About the study: With roughly 16 PCR cycles, barcoded libraries came from around 2.9 micrograms of fragmented DNA. Study findings and constraints: No link emerged between shared CDR3 counts and age, concordance or severity.

V was pared by 4 bases and J by 12 bases, with 9 bases of the junction left unmatched. Germline-derived CDR1 and CDR2 are LGHNA and YSLEER. The CDR3 has 13 residues. Measured with immunoSEQ multiplex PCR; TCRdb has only the in-frame clones, and not every one. The sample comprises fewer than 20,000 clones, approximately 96% of which are singletons, and roughly 0.62% rests with the top ten. To note about this clone: Its specificity is unknown.

The rearrangement uses TRBV4-3 and TRBJ2-7, with 10 bases identical to TRBD1. Sequenced sample: blood. This TCR came from a girl aged 2 to 9 with cystic fibrosis. In nucleotides, the CDR3 is TGCGCCAGCAGCCGAGATCCGGGACAGGGGCTGTACTTC. It codes for CASSRDPGQGLYF.